The 2 T cell receptor beta chains below all came from one sample that was sequenced in a study of long-term antiretroviral therapy in people with HIV. With survey level as its setting, the immunoSEQ assay was v3.0. Data came from immunoSEQ multiplex PCR; TCRdb stores just in-frame clones and leaves some out. The sample lists 9,500 to 11,000 clones, about 80% occurring once. The sequenced sample was unsorted PBMCs, obtained at the start of antiretroviral therapy, before treatment. The receptors were gathered from a man younger than 45 with HIV.

The chain has TRBV28 and TRBJ2-7; D is unresolved. CDR1 is MDHEN, CDR2 SYDVKM, per germline. The CDR3 covers 13 residues. V lost 6 bases to trimming and J lost 2 bases, with 11 bases between them. CDR3: CASRVATTYEQYF. The CDR3 region has the DNA TGTGCCAGCAGAGTAGCTACCACCTACGAGCAGTACTTC.

In its sample, this clone is medium-sized (0.01 to 0.1%). V is TRBV5-4 and J is TRBJ2-1; TRBD2 aligns across 8 bases. Looked up from germline, CDR1 is SGHNT and CDR2 is YYREEE (reference sequence). With 4 bases clipped from V and 2 bases from J, the junction kept 5 bases outside the gene matches. This CDR3 region has 15 residues. CDR3 bases: TGTGCCAGCAGCCCTCTAGCGGGTCCCTACAATGAGCAGTTCTTC. This encodes CASSPLAGPYNEQFF.